This T cell receptor beta chain came from a study of blood T cell repertoires in COVID-19. Study details: Both acute and convalescent COVID-19 samples were obtained from the United States, Italy and Spain. In each case, the material was cDNA or gDNA derived from T cells, B-cell-depleted T cells, or PBMCs.

The CDR3 sequence is 14 residues long. V lost 6 bases, J lost 12 bases, and 13 bases stayed unmatched. Per germline, CDR1 SGHAT and CDR2 FQNNGV. In the original workflow: From reference gene primer amplification, estimates of nucleated cell counts were derived. Generated by immunoSEQ multiplex PCR, the TCRdb table keeps only in-frame clones and is missing some. D and trimming come from the DNA, and the V and J calls and clone size come from that table. The sample carries tens of thousands of clones, 89% recorded once. The clonotype was recovered from a man aged 50 to 59 with acute or convalescent COVID-19. Sequenced: peripheral blood. J is TRBJ1-4 and V is TRBV11-2; 7 bases match TRBD1. CDR3 nucleotides: TGTGCCAGCAGTTCCGAGGAGGGGGCAATTGAACTGTTTTTT. Translated, it gives CASSSEEGAIELFF.